A selection of T cell receptor beta chains follows, all from one sample in a study of beta chain features in type 1 diabetes. Sequenced by immunoSEQ multiplex PCR; TCRdb stores in-frame clones only, minus some. Counted here are 350,000 or so clones, about 20% occurring once; the ten biggest clones make up around 0.04%. The source material was naive CD4+ T cells from blood. The receptors here all came from a woman younger than 30 in good health. CDR3s include the opening cysteine and the closing phenylalanine or tryptophan. D genes are given only for firm matches. Only part of the rows carry a size: once, few, many, or a class if the clone is expanded.

TGTGCCAGCAGGTCCTCTAATGGCTACACCTTC	CASRSSNGYTF	.	.	TRBV27	TRBJ1-2
TGTGCCAGCACCCGGGAGACCCACGTTAATGAGCAGTTCTTC	CASTRETHVNEQFF	.	.	TRBV11-3	TRBJ2-1
TGTGCCAGCTCACCACAGAGAGTAGCGGGAGGGTCCTACAATGAGCAGTTCTTC	CASSPQRVAGGSYNEQFF	few	TRBD2	TRBV18	TRBJ2-1
TGTGCCAGCAGCGTAGGAGGGATAGGCACAGATACGCAGTATTTT	CASSVGGIGTDTQYF	.	.	TRBV9	TRBJ2-3
TGCGCCAGCAGCTTGGGGGGCCAGGGTGACGAGCAGTTCTTC	CASSLGGQGDEQFF	few	.	TRBV5-1	TRBJ2-1
TGCGCCAGCAGCTTGGCCGGCACCGCGGGGTACAATGAGCAGTTCTTC	CASSLAGTAGYNEQFF	few	.	TRBV5-1	TRBJ2-1
TGTGCCAGCAGTTACTCCGACAGGGGAAACGAGCAGTACTTC	CASSYSDRGNEQYF	.	TRBD1	TRBV6-6	TRBJ2-7
TGCGCCAGCAGCTTGATCGACCGGAGGACCGGGGAGCTGTTTTTT	CASSLIDRRTGELFF	.	.	TRBV5-1	TRBJ2-2
TGTGCCAGCAGCGTAGGGACTAGCGGGAGATACGAGCAGTACTTC	CASSVGTSGRYEQYF	.	TRBD2	TRBV9	TRBJ2-7
TGCAGTGCTAATGAGGTTACCCCTCAGATCTTC	CSANEVTPQIF	few	.	TRBV20-1	TRBJ2-1
TGTGCCAGCAGTTACCCACAGGATGCGATGATGGGCTACACCTTC	CASSYPQDAMMGYTF	.	.	TRBV6-6	TRBJ1-2
TGTGCCATTGGACCGGGAAACTATGGCTACACCTTC	CAIGPGNYGYTF	.	.	TRBV10-3	TRBJ1-2
TGCGCCAGCAGCTTGGATCTAGGAGGGGTTTCACCCCTCCACTTT	CASSLDLGGVSPLHF	few	.	TRBV5-1	TRBJ1-6
TGTGCCAGTAGTGATAGCGGGGGTTGGAATGAGCAGTTCTTC	CASSDSGGWNEQFF	.	TRBD2	TRBV19	TRBJ2-1
TGTGCCAGCAGCGGGACAGGGGATAGCAATCAGCCCCAGCATTTT	CASSGTGDSNQPQHF	few	TRBD1	TRBV9	TRBJ1-5
TGTGCCAGCAGGGGGACAACGGATACGCAGTATTTT	CASRGTTDTQYF	few	.	TRBV2	TRBJ2-3
TGTGCCTGGAGTGTACTCCAACCCCTCCACTTT	CAWSVLQPLHF	few	.	TRBV30	TRBJ1-6
TGTGCCAGTAGGGGCCTTGCCGGGATGAATCAGCCCCAGCATTTT	CASRGLAGMNQPQHF	.	.	TRBV19	TRBJ1-5
TGCGCCAGCAGCCAAGGAGGACAGGGAGGGTACGAGCAGTACTTC	CASSQGGQGGYEQYF	.	.	TRBV4-3	TRBJ2-7
TGCGCCAGCAGCGGCGGGACTCCCAGCTCCTACGAGCAGTACTTC	CASSGGTPSSYEQYF	.	.	TRBV5-1	TRBJ2-7
TGTGCCAGTATGGCCCCGCGGAGAAACGAGCAGTACTTC	CASMAPRRNEQYF	few	.	TRBV19	TRBJ2-7
TGTGCCAGCAGCTCCGACAGTAGTTGGAACACTGAAGCTTTCTTT	CASSSDSSWNTEAFF	few	.	TRBV7-9	TRBJ1-1
TGTGCCAGCAGTTACGGGGCGGGGGATAGCAATCAGCCCCAGCATTTT	CASSYGAGDSNQPQHF	few	.	TRBV6-6	TRBJ1-5
TGTGCCAGCAGAGTACTTGGTAAAGAGCAGTTCTTC	CASRVLGKEQFF	.	.	TRBV5-4	TRBJ2-1
TGTGCCAGCGGTGTCCTAGGGGTCCCTGAAGCTTTCTTT	CASGVLGVPEAFF	.	.	TRBV2	TRBJ1-1
TGTGCCAGCAGCCCTCGACTAGCGGGGCGGAGGGATACGCAGTATTTT	CASSPRLAGRRDTQYF	.	TRBD2	TRBV7-8	TRBJ2-3
TGCGCCAGCAGTCATCCCGGACTTTCAGGGGGCGAACTATGGTCCCAGCATTTT	CASSHPGLSGGELWSQHF	few	TRBD1	TRBV23-1	TRBJ1-5
TGTGCCAGCTCACCACCGGGACAGTCCTACGAGCAGTACTTC	CASSPPGQSYEQYF	few	TRBD1	TRBV18	TRBJ2-7
TGTGCCAGCAGCCCGAGAACCGGGACAGGGATGAACGAGCAGTACTTC	CASSPRTGTGMNEQYF	.	TRBD1	TRBV5-4	TRBJ2-7
TGTGCCAGCACGTTGTTACAGGGGCCTAACTATGGCTACACCTTC	CASTLLQGPNYGYTF	few	TRBD1	TRBV2	TRBJ1-2
TGCGCCAGCAGCCCTACGACTAGCGGGAGACCGTTCTTC	CASSPTTSGRPFF	.	TRBD2	TRBV5-1	TRBJ2-1
TGTGCCAGCAGCTTAGCGGGGCTCCAAGGCAATGAGCAGTTCTTC	CASSLAGLQGNEQFF	.	.	TRBV7-8	TRBJ2-1
TGTGCCTGGGGACATGGGGGGAGAATTCGGGACGAGCAGTACTTC	CAWGHGGRIRDEQYF	few	.	TRBV30	TRBJ2-7
TGTGCCAGCAGCTTAGTCGGCCGGGGGGGCAGAGAGACCCAGTACTTC	CASSLVGRGGRETQYF	few	TRBD2	TRBV7-2	TRBJ2-5
TGTGCCAGCAGCTTAAGGGGAAGGGTCGAGCAGTACTTC	CASSLRGRVEQYF	.	.	TRBV7-2	TRBJ2-7
TGTGCCAGCAGTCGACAGGGAGGCACTGAAGCTTTCTTT	CASSRQGGTEAFF	.	TRBD1	TRBV7-9	TRBJ1-1
TGTGCCAGCAGTGAATACACCAGCGAGCAGTACTTC	CASSEYTSEQYF	.	.	TRBV25-1	TRBJ2-7
TGCGCCAGCAGCCTCGTAGCGGGAGTGGGTTTCGGTGAGCAGTTCTTC	CASSLVAGVGFGEQFF	.	TRBD2	TRBV5-1	TRBJ2-1
TGCAGCTTTGGGGGCCTAGCGGTTTTAGATGAGCAGTTCTTC	CSFGGLAVLDEQFF	few	.	TRBV29-1	TRBJ2-1
TGCGCCAGCAGGACCGGGACACAGAACACCGGGGAGCTGTTTTTT	CASRTGTQNTGELFF	.	.	TRBV5-1	TRBJ2-2
TGTGCCTGGAGCAAGGGGTCAGGGAATCAGCCCCAGCATTTT	CAWSKGSGNQPQHF	.	.	TRBV30	TRBJ1-5
TGCAGCGTAACGGGACAAGGAGGCCACGAGCAGTACTTC	CSVTGQGGHEQYF	.	.	TRBV29-1	TRBJ2-7
TGTGCCAGCTCACCACCAGGCAGGGAAGAGACCCAGTACTTC	CASSPPGREETQYF	few	.	TRBV18	TRBJ2-5
TGTGCCAGCAGCACGGGGGAAGGGTACGAGCAGTACTTC	CASSTGEGYEQYF	.	.	TRBV13	TRBJ2-7
TGTGCCAGCAGCCCGACTCTTGGGATCTGGGACAGCCCCTACAATGAGCAGTTCTTC	CASSPTLGIWDSPYNEQFF	few	TRBD1	TRBV7-9	TRBJ2-1
TGTGCCAGCAGCTCCTCCGGACAGGGGAGAGATACGCAGTATTTT	CASSSSGQGRDTQYF	.	TRBD1	TRBV7-2	TRBJ2-3
TGCGCCAGCAGCCGCCAAAGCGGGAGGGCTGGAAATGAGCAGTTCTTC	CASSRQSGRAGNEQFF	few	TRBD2	TRBV4-1	TRBJ2-1
TGTGCCAGCAGCGCCCCGGGGGGGTATGGCACCGGGGAGCTGTTTTTT	CASSAPGGYGTGELFF	.	TRBD2	TRBV9	TRBJ2-2
TGTGCCAGCAGGCGGGAGGGCTCCTACAATGAGCAGTTCTTC	CASRREGSYNEQFF	.	TRBD2	TRBV6-6	TRBJ2-1
TGTGCCAGCAGCTTAGTGGGAGGTGGGACCTTTGGCTACACCTTC	CASSLVGGGTFGYTF	few	.	TRBV7-9	TRBJ1-2
TGCGCCAGCAGCCAACTAAACGAATATTCACCCCTCCACTTT	CASSQLNEYSPLHF	.	.	TRBV4-1	TRBJ1-6
TGCGCCAGCAGCTTAATCGACAGGAACCAAGAGACCCAGTACTTC	CASSLIDRNQETQYF	.	.	TRBV5-1	TRBJ2-5
TGCGCCAGCAGCCAAGAAACCGGGAGTAGCTACAATGAGCAGTTCTTC	CASSQETGSSYNEQFF	few	.	TRBV4-1	TRBJ2-1
TGTGCCAGCAGCCCCAGGGTGGGGGCTGGTCAGCCCCAGCATTTT	CASSPRVGAGQPQHF	.	.	TRBV7-8	TRBJ1-5
TGCGCCAGCAGACCCACCTTTAGCTCCTACAATGAGCAGTTCTTC	CASRPTFSSYNEQFF	few	.	TRBV4-1	TRBJ2-1
TGTGCCAGTAGTACCCGTCGGACAGGCGACACTGAAGCTTTCTTT	CASSTRRTGDTEAFF	.	TRBD1	TRBV19	TRBJ1-1
TGTGCCAGTAGTGAGCGGGAGACCCAGTACTTC	CASSERETQYF	.	.	TRBV19	TRBJ2-5
TGTGCTAGTGGTTTATTCGCAGATACGCAGTATTTT	CASGLFADTQYF	few	.	TRBV12-5	TRBJ2-3
TGCGCCAGCAGCTTGACTAGCGGGGGGGGAGATACGCAGTATTTT	CASSLTSGGGDTQYF	few	TRBD2	TRBV5-1	TRBJ2-3
TGTGCCAGCAGTTTACTAGCGGGAGTTGCCTACAATGAGCAGTTCTTC	CASSLLAGVAYNEQFF	few	TRBD2	TRBV6-5	TRBJ2-1